The next 19 T cell receptor beta chains were all read from a single sample in a study of cytomegalovirus exposure and HLA in healthy donors. Primers for the PCR totalled 60 Vbeta and 13 Jbeta. The protocol was immunoSEQ multiplex PCR, while the TCRdb copy is restricted to in-frame clones and leaves out a portion. The sample shows some 81,000 clones, around 70% of them seen only once. Sequencing was done on a sample of PBMCs. These receptors were taken from a middle-aged woman in good health and CMV-seropositive.

The rearrangement joins TRBV7-2 to TRBJ1-1; TRBD1 agrees at 9 bases. Germline assignment: CDR1 SGHTA and CDR2 FQGNSA. The CDR3 is 12 residues long. The ends lost 5 bases at V and 10 bases at J; junction bases unmatched: 5. CDR3 amino acids: CASSAPGQGAFF. CDR3 sequence (DNA): TGTGCCAGCAGCGCTCCGGGACAGGGAGCTTTCTTT.

V gene TRBV5-6 combines with J gene TRBJ2-1, with D uncertain. Trimming left V 2 bases short and J 3 bases short, with 9 bases between. CDR3 length: 14 residues. Looked up from germline, CDR1 is SGHDT and CDR2 is YYEEEE. The CDR3 DNA sequence: TGTGCCAGCAGCTTCGAGGTTTTCTACAATGAGCAGTTCTTC. The encoded protein is CASSFEVFYNEQFF.

The chain combines TRBV19 with TRBJ2-1; 10 positions match TRBD1. The J segment lost 1 base and the V segment lost 0 bases, leaving 9 bases of the junction unmatched. The CDR3 contains 19 residues. CDR1 and CDR2 (germline): LNHDA, SQIVND (reference sequence). CDR3: CASSIDRGTGVRSYNEQFF. For the CDR3, the DNA is TGTGCCAGTAGTATAGATCGGGGGACAGGGGTTCGGTCCTACAATGAGCAGTTCTTC.

The rearrangement joins TRBV7-2 to TRBJ2-1; 9 bases agree with TRBD2. The CDR3 has 14 amino acids. The trim removed 7 bases at V and 4 bases at J, leaving 5 bases unmatched. The germline gives CDR1 SGHTA, CDR2 FQGNSA. CDR3 protein: CASKREEAYNEQFF. CDR3 DNA: TGTGCCAGCAAGCGGGAGGAGGCTTACAATGAGCAGTTCTTC. The entire variable domain, with the rest obtained from reference TRBV7-2 and TRBJ2-1, is as follows: GAGVSQSPSNKVTEKGKDVELRCDPISGHTALYWYRQSLGQGLEFLIYFQGNSAPDKSGLPSDRFSAERTGGSVSTLTIQRTQQEDSAVYLCASKREEAYNEQFFGPGTRLTVL.

This clone occurred a few times. The rearrangement links TRBV5-6 to TRBJ1-1; the D gene is possibly TRBD1 (6 bases). CDR3 length: 12 residues. Germline V gives CDR1 SGHDT, CDR2 YYEEEE. Trimming took 3 bases from V and 8 from J, leaving 11 bases between them. The CDR3 nucleotides read TGTGCCAGCAGCTGGGGGCTTTCAGAAGCTTTCTTT. Translation: CASSWGLSEAFF.

J is TRBJ1-1 and V is TRBV13; unclear D gene. CDR1 PRHDT and CDR2 FYEKMQ come from the germline V gene (reference sequence). The CDR3 sequence is 12 residues long. V shed 5 bases and J shed 1 base, with 5 bases lying between them. The CDR3 here is CASSPRNTEAFF. The CDR3 DNA sequence: TGTGCCAGCAGCCCCAGGAACACTGAAGCTTTCTTT.

About this clone: Other nucleotide sequences in the sample specify the same CDR3. The V gene is TRBV6-5, the J gene TRBJ1-2; D is unclear. Germline V gene sequence: CDR1 MNHEY, CDR2 SVGAGI. Trimming took 2 bases from V and 4 from J, leaving 11 bases between them. This CDR3 comprises 14 residues. CDR3 in DNA: TGTGCCAGCAGTTACGCAGGAGGAACCTATGGCTACACCTTC. Protein sequence: CASSYAGGTYGYTF.

The J gene is TRBJ2-3, the V gene TRBV2; maybe TRBD2 (5 bases). The V end lost 11 bases, the J end lost 1 base, and 16 bases lay between the germline ends. Germline loops: CDR1 SNHLY, CDR2 FYNNEI. The CDR3 loop spans 14 amino acids. CDR3 residues: CAGWTLEGTDTQYF. The CDR3, as DNA: TGTGCCGGATGGACTCTTGAAGGCACAGATACGCAGTATTTT.

The rearrangement links TRBV6-5 to TRBJ2-5; TRBD2 agrees at 9 bases. Losses at the gene ends were 6 bases for V and 5 bases for J; bases not matched to a gene: 10. This CDR3 region has 15 residues. CDR1 MNHEY and CDR2 SVGAGI come from the germline V gene. In DNA, the CDR3 is TGTGCCAGCAGACAAATAGCGGGAGCAGGGGAGACCCAGTACTTC. This translates into CASRQIAGAGETQYF.

The chain has TRBV7-2 and TRBJ2-7, with TRBD1 matching over 7 bases. The CDR3 totals 15 residues. From germline, CDR1 is SGHTA and CDR2 FQGNSA. V shed 1 base and J 4 bases; nucleotides not matched to a gene: 7. CDR3 sequence: CASSLEGQRNYEQYF. The CDR3 DNA sequence: TGTGCCAGCAGCTTAGAGGGACAGAGAAATTACGAGCAGTACTTC.

V gene TRBV5-1 combines with J gene TRBJ2-5, with D tentatively TRBD1 (5 bases). The CDR3 is 14 amino acids. The germline V and J ends were trimmed by 0 bases and 1 base, with 7 bases remaining between them. Germline CDR1 and CDR2: SGHRS and YFSETQ. CDR3 in amino acids: CASSLGQFQETQYF. CDR3 nucleotides: TGCGCCAGCAGCTTGGGACAGTTCCAAGAGACCCAGTACTTC.

This clone appeared once. V gene TRBV5-1 combines with J gene TRBJ2-1, with D possibly TRBD2 on 5 matching bases. The ends were cut back, 5 bases at V and 0 bases at J, with 9 bases in the middle. The CDR3 has 14 amino acids. The germline V gene encodes CDR1 SGHRS and CDR2 YFSETQ. The CDR3 DNA follows: TGCGCCAGCAGGGATGAGGGCTCCTACAATGAGCAGTTCTTC. Translating gives CASRDEGSYNEQFF. Full variable domain (rest looked up from reference TRBV5-1 and TRBJ2-1): KAGVTQTPRYLIKTRGQQVTLSCSPISGHRSVSWYQQTPGQGLQFLFEYFSETQRNKGNFPGRFSGRQFSNSRSEMNVSTLELGDSALYLCASRDEGSYNEQFFGPGTRLTVL.

DNA of the CDR3: TGTGCCAGCAGTGAGATATACAGGGGCCAGACCTACGAGCAGTACTTC. This translates into CASSEIYRGQTYEQYF. This chain links TRBV6-1 with TRBJ2-7; TRBD1 matches at 7 bases. Germline values: CDR1 MNHNS, CDR2 SASEGT. Unmatched junction bases numbered 10, after V lost 3 bases and J lost 2 bases. CDR3 length equals 16 residues.

This rearrangement joins TRBV5-1 to TRBJ1-1; TRBD1 might be the D (5 bases). The CDR3 sequence is 14 residues long. Germline V gene data show CDR1 as SGHRS and CDR2 as YFSETQ. V lost 3 bases, J lost 10 bases, and 19 bases lay in between. In DNA, the CDR3 is TGCGCCAGCAGCTCCTCCTGGGACTCCTTCTCAGCTTTCTTT. This gives the protein CASSSSWDSFSAFF.

The V call is TRBV10-3, the J call TRBJ2-5; D not certain. Germline values: CDR1 ENHRY, CDR2 SYGVKD. The CDR3 contains 13 residues. V lost 3 bases and J lost 5, with 10 bases in between. The CDR3 region is CAISDQRVETQYF. The CDR3 DNA sequence: TGTGCCATCAGTGATCAGCGCGTTGAGACCCAGTACTTC.

The chain has TRBV30 and TRBJ1-1, with D tentatively TRBD1 (6 bases). The germline V gene has CDR1 GTSNPN and CDR2 SVGIG (reference sequence). The CDR3 loop spans 13 amino acids. V was trimmed by 8 bases and J by 4 bases, leaving 17 bases between them. CDR3: CASSKSGVTEAFF. The CDR3 nucleotides are TGTGCCAGTTCTAAATCAGGGGTCACTGAAGCTTTCTTT.

This chain uses TRBV13 with TRBJ1-2; D perhaps matches TRBD1 (6 bases). Germline lookup yields CDR1 PRHDT and CDR2 FYEKMQ (reference sequence). Trimming left V 5 bases short and J 2 bases short, with 15 bases between. The CDR3 is 15 residues long. The CDR3 DNA sequence: TGTGCCAGCAGCCCCCCCAGGGGATACAACTATGGCTACACCTTC. Protein product: CASSPPRGYNYGYTF.

The rearrangement uses TRBV5-1 and TRBJ2-2; TRBD1 might be the D (5 bases). The V gene lost 4 bases and the J gene lost 4 bases, with 8 bases spanning the gap. The germline CDR1 and CDR2 sequences are SGHRS and YFSETQ. This CDR3 has 13 residues. In DNA form, the CDR3 reads TGCGCCAGCAGCCTAGACAGCACCGGGGAGCTGTTTTTT. It translates to CASSLDSTGELFF.

The chain recombines TRBV7-2 with TRBJ1-2; D may be TRBD1 (6 bases). CDR1 and CDR2 from the germline V gene are SGHTA and FQGNSA. V was cut by 3 bases and J by 2 bases, with 7 bases left in between. The CDR3 sequence is 13 residues long. The CDR3 bases are TGTGCCAGCAGCTTTGGACAGAACTATGGCTACACCTTC. Translating gives CASSFGQNYGYTF. The variable domain in full, with the rest retrieved from reference TRBV7-2 and TRBJ1-2, is GAGVSQSPSNKVTEKGKDVELRCDPISGHTALYWYRQSLGQGLEFLIYFQGNSAPDKSGLPSDRFSAERTGGSVSTLTIQRTQQEDSAVYLCASSFGQNYGYTFGSGTRLTVV.